Below are 21 T cell receptor beta chains sequenced from a single sample in a study of T cell repertoires in cytomegalovirus infection. TCRdb passed the reads through MiXCR, listing each CDR3 protein once. The sample holds 510,000 or so distinct CDR3 sequences, roughly 29% seen once. The specimen was PBMCs. Every receptor here comes from a human donor in good health (CMV status not recorded). Some clones in this sample may be carry-over from other donors' samples.

This clonotype was seen more than once but under ten times. The chain has TRBV15 and TRBJ2-3; 9 bases line up with TRBD1. J lost 5 bases, V lost 1 base, and 4 bases had no gene match. Germline-derived CDR1 and CDR2 are LNHNV and YYDKDF (reference sequence). The CDR3 totals 15 residues. Here the CDR3 reads CATSRGQGVVDTQYF. CDR3 nucleotide sequence: TGTGCCACCAGCAGAGGACAGGGGGTTGTAGATACGCAGTATTTT.

As to this clonotype: An end of the junction does not agree with germline; a read error may underlie this. The genes are TRBV7-2 and TRBJ1-2, with TRBD1 as a possible D gene (6 bases). The CDR3 is 12 amino acids. Looked up from germline, CDR1 is SGHTA and CDR2 is FQGNSA. In DNA, the CDR3 is TGTGCCAGCAGCCCTATGGGGGGCCCTGACCTCTTC. Residues: CASSPMGGPDLF.

This clonotype has at least ten counts. The CDR3 sequence is CASSLAQGRQYF. Here the CDR3 DNA reads TGTGCCAGCAGCTTAGCACAGGGAAGGCAGTACTTC. The genes are TRBV7-2 and TRBJ2-7; D is possibly TRBD1 (6 bases). Trimming cost V 0 bases and J 9 bases, with 9 bases left between them. The CDR3 covers 12 residues. Germline values: CDR1 SGHTA, CDR2 FQGNSA.

This chain joins TRBV12-3 or TRBV12-4 and TRBJ2-5, with TRBD2 matching over 12 bases. The CDR3 totals 15 residues. V trimming: 7 bases; J trimming: 4 bases; junction bases outside the gene matches: 7. The DNA of the CDR3 is TGTGCCAGCACCCTGGGACTAGCGGGTGGAGAGACCCAGTACTTC. Residues: CASTLGLAGGETQYF.

Only a few counts were recorded for this clonotype. V usage is TRBV7-9 and J usage is TRBJ2-3; possibly TRBD1 or TRBD2 for D (5 bases each). The germline V and J ends were trimmed by 1 base and 4 bases, with 15 bases remaining between them. CDR3 length equals 16 residues. The V gene's germline CDR1 is SEHNR and CDR2 FQNEAQ (reference sequence). In nucleotides, the CDR3 is TGTGCCAGCAGCTTAGTTCTGGTGGGGACCGCAGATACGCAGTATTTT. Its protein is CASSLVLVGTADTQYF.

The chain couples TRBV20-1 to TRBJ2-3, with 12 positions matching TRBD2. The CDR3 is 14 amino acids. The V and J ends lost 6 bases and 4 bases, in that order; junction bases with no gene match: 5. Germline CDR1 reads DFQATT; CDR2 reads SNEGSKA (reference sequence). CDR3 in amino acids: CSAPTSGRSDTQYF. For the CDR3, the DNA is TGCAGTGCACCTACTAGCGGGAGGTCAGATACGCAGTATTTT.

This clonotype was counted a few times. This chain connects TRBV4-2 to TRBJ1-5, with D possibly matching TRBD1 (6 bases). Germline V CDR1 and CDR2: LGHNA, YNFKEQ. The V end was cut by 0 bases, the J end by 5 bases, with 14 bases between. The CDR3 has 16 residues. The CDR3 DNA is TGTGCCAGCAGCCAAGAGGGTGGCAGGGGAGATCAGCCCCAGCATTTT. The encoded protein is CASSQEGGRGDQPQHF.

This clonotype appeared a few times. The chain carries TRBV19 and TRBJ1-4; D is possibly TRBD1 (6 bases). The V and J ends lost 5 bases and 4 bases respectively, with 20 bases between them. Germline loops: CDR1 LNHDA, CDR2 SQIVND (reference sequence). The CDR3 has 17 amino acids. In nucleotides, the CDR3 is TGTGCCAGTAGTGCCGACCGGACAGTCTCTTTTAATGAAAAACTGTTTTTT. It specifies CASSADRTVSFNEKLFF.

This clonotype was seen repeatedly, ten times or more. The chain combines TRBV7-2 with TRBJ2-3; 12 bases agree with TRBD2. The germline gives CDR1 SGHTA, CDR2 FQGNSA. V was clipped by 5 bases and J by 1 base; unmatched bases: 4. CDR3 length: 16 residues. CDR3 protein: CASSLTSGSGTDTQYF. As DNA, the CDR3 is TGTGCCAGCAGCCTGACTAGCGGGAGTGGCACAGATACGCAGTATTTT. Together with reference TRBV7-2 and TRBJ2-3, the CDR3 gives the full variable domain: GAGVSQSPSNKVTEKGKDVELRCDPISGHTALYWYRQSLGQGLEFLIYFQGNSAPDKSGLPSDRFSAERTGGSVSTLTIQRTQQEDSAVYLCASSLTSGSGTDTQYFGPGTRLTVL.

This clonotype was seen repeatedly, ten times or more. Its ends do not fully match the called genes, so a read error is possible. The chain employs TRBV12-3 or TRBV12-4 and TRBJ1-5; D is ambiguous. The length of the CDR3 is 12 residues. As DNA, the CDR3 is TGTGCCAGCAGCTTAGGACCTCAGCCCCAGCATTTT. It yields the protein CASSLGPQPQHF.

The gene calls are TRBV10-3 and TRBJ1-2, with D maybe TRBD1 (6 bases). The V gene lost 5 bases and the J gene lost 6 bases, with 7 bases spanning the gap. Germline CDR1 is ENHRY and CDR2 is SYGVKD. The CDR3 runs 11 residues. In DNA, the CDR3 is TGTGCCATCAGTAACAGGGATGGCTACACCTTC. Residues: CAISNRDGYTF.

V gene TRBV7-2 combines with J gene TRBJ2-5; 10 bases align to TRBD2. Germline CDR1 SGHTA, CDR2 FQGNSA. The J segment lost 5 bases and the V segment lost 4 bases, leaving 10 bases of the junction unmatched. CDR3 length: 16 residues. The chain's CDR3 is CASSSALAGVWETQYF. CDR3 coding DNA: TGTGCCAGCAGCTCCGCTCTAGCGGGAGTTTGGGAGACCCAGTACTTC.

The chain couples TRBV19 to TRBJ1-2; TRBD1 agrees at 7 bases. J lost 0 bases, V lost 4 bases, and 5 bases had no gene match. Germline assignment: CDR1 LNHDA and CDR2 SQIVND (reference sequence). This CDR3 has 15 residues. CDR3 in DNA: TGTGCCAGTAGTACCCTCGGGACAGCTAACTATGGCTACACCTTC. Its translation is CASSTLGTANYGYTF.

This chain links TRBV10-3 with TRBJ1-5; D is uncertain. The CDR3 runs to 13 residues. Looked up from germline, CDR1 is ENHRY and CDR2 is SYGVKD. The V end was cut by 4 bases, the J end by 3 bases, with 7 bases between. As DNA, the CDR3 is TGTGCCATCAGTGGGACCGACAATCAGCCCCAGCATTTT. Amino acids: CAISGTDNQPQHF.

In its sample, this clonotype was seen a few times. J is TRBJ2-5 and V is TRBV5-4; a weak D match, TRBD2 (5 bases). The CDR3 consists of 15 residues. From germline, CDR1 is SGHNT and CDR2 YYREEE (reference sequence). With 0 bases removed from V and 0 bases from J, the gap between germline ends came to 9 bases. The CDR3 spells CASSLGLGNQETQYF. The CDR3, as DNA: TGTGCCAGCAGCTTGGGACTCGGGAACCAAGAGACCCAGTACTTC.

This clonotype has only a few counts. CDR3 region: CASSPDFRVDYGYTF. The CDR3 DNA reads TGTGCCAGCAGCCCAGACTTCAGGGTCGACTATGGCTACACCTTC. This sequence joins TRBV7-2 and TRBJ1-2; TRBD1 is a possible D gene (5 bases). Trimming took 5 bases from V and 3 from J, leaving 16 bases between them. There are 15 residues in the CDR3. CDR1 is SGHTA and CDR2 is FQGNSA in the germline V gene.

This clonotype came up many times. CDR3 nucleotides: TGTGCCAGCAGCCCCGCCTCCTACAATGAGCAGTTCTTC. Its protein product is CASSPASYNEQFF. The V call is TRBV7-2, the J call TRBJ2-1, with D unclear. Trimming left V 5 bases short and J 0 bases short, with 5 bases between. The CDR3 loop spans 13 amino acids. In germline, CDR1 is SGHTA, CDR2 FQGNSA.

This clonotype came up many times. The chain carries TRBV7-9 and TRBJ2-1; D possibly corresponds to TRBD2 (5 bases). Looked up from germline, CDR1 is SEHNR and CDR2 is FQNEAQ (reference sequence). The CDR3 is 16 amino acids. Trimming took 5 bases from V and 2 from J, leaving 16 bases between them. As DNA, the CDR3 is TGTGCCAGCAGCCCCCTGGGAGTAGGCCCCTACAATGAGCAGTTCTTC. Residues: CASSPLGVGPYNEQFF.

This clonotype was recorded at least ten times. The genes are TRBV6-2 or TRBV6-3 and TRBJ2-7; D remains ambiguous. The germline V and J ends were trimmed by 1 base and 3 bases, with 7 bases remaining between them. This CDR3 is 13 amino acids long. CDR1 is MNHEY and CDR2 is SVGEGT in the germline V gene. The CDR3 bases are TGTGCCAGCAGTTACTTAGGAGACTACGAGCAGTACGTC. Amino acid sequence: CASSYLGDYEQYV.

This clonotype was detected only a few times. The rearrangement links TRBV12-3 or TRBV12-4 to TRBJ2-5; no reliable D call. The CDR3 consists of 16 residues. Trimming took off 4 bases at V and 2 bases at J, with 17 bases between the two ends. CDR3 residues: CASSSEAVQQQETQYF. CDR3 DNA sequence: TGTGCCAGCAGTTCAGAGGCGGTACAGCAACAAGAGACCCAGTACTTC.

The sample holds many counts of this clonotype. V is TRBV7-9 and J is TRBJ2-1; D is uncertain. The germline V and J ends were trimmed by 5 bases and 0 bases, with 8 bases remaining between them. CDR1 is SEHNR and CDR2 is FQNEAQ in the germline V gene (reference sequence). This CDR3 region has 14 residues. CDR3 protein: CASSPQSSYNEQFF. The CDR3 bases are TGTGCCAGCAGCCCCCAGAGCTCCTACAATGAGCAGTTCTTC.